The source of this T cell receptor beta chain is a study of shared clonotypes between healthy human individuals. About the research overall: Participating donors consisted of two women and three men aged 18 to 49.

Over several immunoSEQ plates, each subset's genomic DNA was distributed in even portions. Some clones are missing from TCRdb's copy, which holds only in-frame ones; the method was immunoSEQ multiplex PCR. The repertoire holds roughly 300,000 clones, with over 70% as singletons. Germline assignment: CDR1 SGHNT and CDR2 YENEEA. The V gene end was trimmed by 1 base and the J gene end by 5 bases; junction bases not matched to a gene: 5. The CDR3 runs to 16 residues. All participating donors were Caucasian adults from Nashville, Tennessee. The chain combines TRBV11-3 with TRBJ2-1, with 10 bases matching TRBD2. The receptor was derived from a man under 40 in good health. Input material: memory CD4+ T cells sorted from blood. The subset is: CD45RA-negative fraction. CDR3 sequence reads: CASSLGLAGENNEQFF. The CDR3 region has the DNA TGTGCCAGCAGCTTAGGCCTAGCGGGAGAAAACAATGAGCAGTTCTTC.